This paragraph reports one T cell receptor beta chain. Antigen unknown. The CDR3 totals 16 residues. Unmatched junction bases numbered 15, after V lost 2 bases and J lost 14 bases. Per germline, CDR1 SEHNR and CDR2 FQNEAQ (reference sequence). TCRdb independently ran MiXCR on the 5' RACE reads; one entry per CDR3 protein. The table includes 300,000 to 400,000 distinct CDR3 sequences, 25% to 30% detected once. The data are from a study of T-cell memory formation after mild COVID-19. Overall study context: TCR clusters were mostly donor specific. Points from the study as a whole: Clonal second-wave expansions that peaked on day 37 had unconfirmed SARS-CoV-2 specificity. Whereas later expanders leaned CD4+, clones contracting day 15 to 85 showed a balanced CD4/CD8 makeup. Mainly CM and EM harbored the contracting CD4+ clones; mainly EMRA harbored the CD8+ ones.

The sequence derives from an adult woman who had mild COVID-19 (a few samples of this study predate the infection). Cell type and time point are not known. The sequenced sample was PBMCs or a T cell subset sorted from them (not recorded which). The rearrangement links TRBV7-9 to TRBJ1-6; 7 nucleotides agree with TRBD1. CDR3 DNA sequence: TGTGCCAGCAGCTTATCGCCCGAAGCGGCAGGGGGATCCCTCCACTTT. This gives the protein CASSLSPEAAGGSLHF.